This TCR beta chain is drawn from a study of vaccination effects on CD4 cells after COVID-19. Isolating CD4+ T cells followed 9 to 11 days of culture. On both days 3 and 7, half of the culture medium was replaced with IL-2 medium. Some clones are missing from TCRdb's copy, which holds only in-frame ones; the method was immunoSEQ multiplex PCR. The sample holds tens of thousands of clones, under 85% seen once. Note on this clone: The antigen remains unidentified.

Germline loops: CDR1 SGHTA, CDR2 FQGNSA. The CDR3 has 12 amino acids. The V end was cut by 1 base, the J end by 6 bases, with 7 bases between. Findings and limits, study-wide: Late after vaccination, infection- and vaccine-induced clones showed marked clonal contraction.

V and J are TRBV7-2 and TRBJ2-7; D gene unclear. The material sequenced was CD4+ T cells from PBMCs cultured without peptide, taken before COVID-19 vaccination. This clonotype originated in a human donor who had a prior SARS-CoV-2 infection. In DNA, the CDR3 is TGTGCCAGCAGCTTAGATAGGTCCGAGCAGTACTTC. Translated, it gives CASSLDRSEQYF.